The 10 T cell receptor beta chains in this list originate from one sample, sequenced in a study of human T cells and chemical hapten exposure. TCRdb analysed the RACE reads with MiXCR anew, one entry per CDR3 protein. The repertoire consists of 85,000 to 100,000 distinct CDR3 sequences, with under 14% occurring once and the leading ten covering about 3.1%. Stated time point: pre-sensitization, week 0. Noted treatment: therapeutic diphenylcyclopropenone sensitization with weekly scalp DPC. The input for sequencing was whole blood, taken in connection with sensitization to the hapten diphenylcyclopropenone (DPC). Receptors originate from a woman aged 60-70 years with alopecia areata. Some clones in this sample may be carry-over from other donors' samples.

This clonotype was counted ten times or more. The CDR3: CASRTDGIYGYTF. In DNA form, the CDR3 reads TGTGCCAGTAGGACTGACGGCATCTATGGCTACACCTTC. This chain uses TRBV19 with TRBJ1-2, with D unclear. Germline V gives CDR1 LNHDA, CDR2 SQIVND (reference sequence). The V end was cut by 6 bases, the J end by 4 bases, with 12 bases between. The CDR3 totals 13 residues.

This clonotype was detected many times. The rearrangement joins TRBV15 to TRBJ2-5, with D perhaps assigned TRBD1 or TRBD2 (5 bases each). CDR3 length equals 15 residues. With 0 bases removed from V and 0 bases from J, the gap between germline ends came to 8 bases. The V gene's germline CDR1 is LNHNV and CDR2 YYDKDF (reference sequence). The CDR3 protein is CATSRDRGYQETQYF. In DNA form, the CDR3 reads TGTGCCACCAGCAGAGATCGGGGCTACCAAGAGACCCAGTACTTC.

This clonotype was counted only a few times. DNA of the CDR3: TGTGCCAGTAGTATAGATCACAATTCCTTCACAGATACGCAGTATTTT. Protein: CASSIDHNSFTDTQYF. The chain employs TRBV19 and TRBJ2-3; D is unresolved. This CDR3 spans 16 amino acids. Trimming removed 0 bases from V and 2 bases from J, with 12 bases in between. Germline assignment: CDR1 LNHDA and CDR2 SQIVND (reference sequence).

This clonotype has a count of ten or more. The genes are TRBV18 and TRBJ1-4; 10 nucleotides agree with TRBD1. The CDR3 consists of 19 residues. The germline V gene encodes CDR1 KGHSH and CDR2 LQKENI. The J segment lost 7 bases and the V segment lost 3 bases, leaving 17 bases of the junction unmatched. As DNA, the CDR3 is TGTGCCAGCTCACCCAAACCACGTTCCCGGGACAGGGGATTTGAAAAACTGTTTTTT. Translation gives CASSPKPRSRDRGFEKLFF.

This chain links TRBV29-1 with TRBJ1-1, with no clear D. V was clipped by 7 bases and J by 2 bases, with 8 bases between them. Germline CDR1 is SQVTM and CDR2 is ANQGSEA. CDR3 length: 11 amino acids. Here the CDR3 DNA reads TGCAGCGCCCTCCTAAACACTGAAGCTTTCTTT. Translated: CSALLNTEAFF.

This chain connects TRBV2 to TRBJ1-2, with TRBD1 identical over 9 bases. Germline V gene sequence: CDR1 SNHLY, CDR2 FYNNEI. The CDR3 loop spans 12 amino acids. The J segment lost 8 bases and the V segment lost 10 bases, leaving 8 bases of the junction unmatched. DNA of the CDR3: TGTGCCACCTCAGACAGGGGGTACGGCTACACCTTC. This encodes CATSDRGYGYTF.

This clonotype was seen many times. The chain employs TRBV5-4 and TRBJ1-1, with D possibly being TRBD1 (6 bases). V lost 4 bases and J lost 4, with 17 bases in between. CDR1 and CDR2 from the germline V gene are SGHNT and YYREEE (reference sequence). There are 15 residues in the CDR3. In DNA, the CDR3 is TGTGCCAGCAGCGGGGGGGCGGTCGAAGGCACTGAAGCTTTCTTT. This gives the protein CASSGGAVEGTEAFF.

This clonotype was picked up many times. The genes are TRBV7-9 and TRBJ2-2; D not resolved. The length of the CDR3 is 15 residues. CDR1 is SEHNR and CDR2 is FQNEAQ in the germline V gene (reference sequence). Trimming removed 5 bases at V and 4 bases at J, with 14 bases between. The CDR3 loop reads CASSPEARTTGELFF. CDR3 sequence (DNA): TGTGCCAGCAGCCCAGAGGCTAGAACCACCGGGGAGCTGTTTTTT.

This clonotype was recorded at least ten times. This sequence joins TRBV20-1 and TRBJ2-1, with TRBD2 identical over 9 bases. The V gene's germline CDR1 is DFQATT and CDR2 SNEGSKA (reference sequence). The CDR3 extends over 15 amino acids. The junction had 5 bases not matched to a gene; V was cut back by 4 bases and J by 1 base. The chain's CDR3 is CSAKPLAGSYNEQFF. For the CDR3, the DNA is TGCAGTGCTAAGCCCCTAGCGGGGTCCTACAATGAGCAGTTCTTC.

The chain employs TRBV4-1 and TRBJ2-2; D remains ambiguous. Germline V gene sequence: CDR1 MGHRA, CDR2 YSYEKL. The V and J ends lost 3 bases and 5 bases respectively, with 7 bases between them. CDR3 length: 13 residues. As DNA, the CDR3 is TGCGCCAGCAGCCATGGATCGACCGGGGAGCTGTTTTTT. This encodes CASSHGSTGELFF.